Listed below are T cell receptor beta chains from one sample, sequenced in a study of T cells in Graves' hyperthyroidism and ophthalmopathy. Using its own MiXCR run on the multiplex PCR reads, TCRdb lists one record per CDR3 protein. The data show 200,000 to 250,000 distinct CDR3 sequences, about a sixth seen once. What was sequenced was blood. These receptors were taken from a woman aged 18-29 years with Graves' ophthalmopathy. CDR3s include the opening cysteine and the closing phenylalanine or tryptophan. A D gene is named only where the DNA matches it firmly.

CDR3: CASSFLQGRNTEAFF
J: TRBJ1-1
D: TRBD1
V: TRBV7-3

CDR3: CASSLIAGVFETQYF
J: TRBJ2-5
D: TRBD2
V: TRBV5-1

CDR3: CSAGLPSYNEQLF
J: TRBJ2-1
D: TRBD2
V: TRBV20-1

CDR3: CATSRDVSGQNTEAFF
J: TRBJ1-1
D: .
V: TRBV15

CDR3: CASRPRAGTEAFF
J: TRBJ1-1
D: .
V: TRBV12-3/TRBV12-4

CDR3: CASSPGLAGGRTQYF
J: TRBJ2-3
D: TRBD2
V: TRBV7-2

CDR3: CSVQSGSQPQHF
J: TRBJ1-5
D: .
V: TRBV20-1

CDR3: CASSLWDPDTQYF
J: TRBJ2-3
D: .
V: TRBV7-9

CDR3: CASSPLAGREQFF
J: TRBJ2-1
D: TRBD2
V: TRBV18

CDR3: CSASRSGGDSGELFF
J: TRBJ2-2
D: TRBD2
V: TRBV20-1

CDR3: CARPGLAGPKETQYF
J: TRBJ2-5
D: TRBD2
V: TRBV19

CDR3: CSARDSPTDTQYF
J: TRBJ2-3
D: TRBD1
V: TRBV20-1

CDR3: CSALAGTGNEKLFF
J: TRBJ1-4
D: .
V: TRBV20-1

CDR3: CASSPRLAGYTDTQYF
J: TRBJ2-3
D: TRBD2
V: TRBV3-1

CDR3: CASSLADRRETQYF
J: TRBJ2-5
D: .
V: TRBV5-1

CDR3: CASSPTATSGSQSSYNEQFF
J: TRBJ2-1
D: TRBD2
V: TRBV28

CDR3: CASSRPGPGSEQYF
J: TRBJ2-7
D: .
V: TRBV5-1

CDR3: CASGFGQGNQPQHF
J: TRBJ1-5
D: TRBD1
V: TRBV12-5

CDR3: CASSPPGLAGGGTYEQYF
J: TRBJ2-7
D: TRBD2
V: TRBV5-1

CDR3: CASSYRGAGEYGYTF
J: TRBJ1-2
D: TRBD1
V: TRBV7-3

CDR3: CASSYSHRDPKTQYF
J: TRBJ2-5
D: .
V: TRBV6-5

CDR3: CASSFLAGSTDTQYF
J: TRBJ2-3
D: .
V: TRBV6-1

CDR3: CASLVYRASNQPQHF
J: TRBJ1-5
D: .
V: TRBV6-1

CDR3: CSVRGVGAPTDTQYF
J: TRBJ2-3
D: .
V: TRBV29-1

CDR3: CASSPRRGSEKLFF
J: TRBJ1-4
D: .
V: TRBV27

CDR3: CSARQGGEQFF
J: TRBJ2-1
D: TRBD1
V: TRBV20-1

CDR3: CSAPYLGQVPGELFF
J: TRBJ2-2
D: .
V: TRBV20-1

CDR3: CASRFDREGGRGNAGNTIYF
J: TRBJ1-3
D: TRBD1
V: TRBV2

CDR3: CASSQVGDFSGNTIYF
J: TRBJ1-3
D: .
V: TRBV14

CDR3: CASSINPRAVYEQYF
J: TRBJ2-7
D: .
V: TRBV19

CDR3: CASSEEPSGRLYEQYF
J: TRBJ2-7
D: TRBD2
V: TRBV19

CDR3: CASSIDRGTDTQYF
J: TRBJ2-3
D: TRBD1
V: TRBV28

CDR3: CASSLAKRPSTDTQYF
J: TRBJ2-3
D: .
V: TRBV7-8

CDR3: CSADYRYEQYF
J: TRBJ2-7
D: .
V: TRBV20-1

CDR3: CASSLAPAARVTDTQYF
J: TRBJ2-3
D: .
V: TRBV7-9

CDR3: CASSSKLAGVAKNIQYF
J: TRBJ2-4
D: TRBD2
V: TRBV5-8

CDR3: CASSPYPQSYTEAFF
J: TRBJ1-1
D: .
V: TRBV9

CDR3: CASSRTLANTGELFF
J: TRBJ2-2
D: .
V: TRBV7-7